This TCR beta chain is from a study of OX40 agonist ivuxolimab in advanced cancers. The study in broad terms: Ivuxolimab was an agonistic, fully human IgG2 monoclonal antibody directed against OX40 (CD134), a costimulatory receptor. Of the roughly 50 dose-escalation patients, hepatocellular carcinoma was present in approximately 20, melanoma in around 15, renal cell carcinoma in 9 and head and neck cancer in 9. The monotherapy dose-escalation portion (N ≈ 52 patients) of the phase I ivuxolimab trial is reported in the paper. The purpose of peripheral TCRbeta sequencing was to test whether ivuxolimab changed TCR sequence diversity and led to clonal T-cell expansion. Intravenous ivuxolimab was administered to patients every 2 weeks at six dose levels: 0.01, 0.1, 0.3, 1.5, 3 and 10 mg/kg. Prior anti-PD-1, anti-PD-L1 or anti-CTLA-4 therapy was permitted, and approximately 41% of dose-escalation patients had received checkpoint inhibitors. Three dose-escalation patients achieved partial responses, one with hepatocellular carcinoma and two with cutaneous melanoma. In the dose-escalation cohort, 82.7% of patients were male, and the mean age was approximately 55 years, with a range of about 20 to 79.

Points on this clone: No antigen is known for it. There are no base qualities to consult, and no much larger clone falls within one base.

To sequence the TCRbeta CDR3 region, genomic DNA was isolated from the sorted cells. The immunoSEQ Assay was used to sequence the TCRbeta CDR3 regions. TCRdb obtained this table from immuneACCESS and retained in-frame rearrangements with V and J assigned. These tables miss some clones; where compared with another copy, unresolved V genes account for less than half of the shortfall, and the remainder is unexplained. Here the sample has around 26,000 clones; around 80% occur a single time. The ten largest clones take up around 15% of the sample. Patients with autoimmune disease history or receiving systemic immunosuppression were excluded from the trial. Peripheral blood for TCR sequencing was drawn from every dose cohort at baseline, at cycle 4 day 1 and at cycle 7 day 1. The samples were drawn from a first-in-human, open-label, multicenter phase I dose-escalation trial of ivuxolimab. Adults with locally advanced or metastatic melanoma, renal cell, hepatocellular, or head and neck squamous cell carcinoma were enrolled in the trial. Before TCR sequencing, CD4+ T cells and CD8+ T cells were sorted from peripheral blood as separate populations.

The germline V and J ends show losses of 0 bases and 0 bases respectively, and no gene match explains 7 bases of the junction. Via the germline V gene, CDR1 is MGHRA and CDR2 YSYEKL. Including the terminal cysteine and phenylalanine, the CDR3 comprises 17 residues. CDR3 DNA only is kept here, 51 bases in frame from base 1. The investigation overall reported the following: After ivuxolimab, expanded clones were on average more numerous among CD8+ T cells than among CD4+ T cells. Low levels of normalized T-cell clonal expansion were also shown by some nonresponding patients. At doses of 0.1 to 3.0 mg/kg, clonal expansion of both CD4+ and CD8+ T cells in blood was seen between baseline and week 6. In partial responders in the 0.1-3.0 mg/kg groups, normalized peripheral clonal expansion was found to be among the lowest, especially among CD8+ T cells. The antigen specificity of the peripheral T cells that underwent clonal expansion was not determined.

The chain couples TRBV4-1 to TRBJ2-7, and 8 junction bases match TRBD1. This TCR was recovered from an adult with an advanced solid tumor such as melanoma, head and neck, liver or kidney cancer. The sequencing here drew on CD4+ or CD8+ T cells sorted from blood, taken in a trial of the OX40 agonist ivuxolimab. The DNA is TGCGCCAGCAGCCAAGATCACCGGGACAGGCACTCCTACGAGCAGTACTTC. The resulting protein is CASSQDHRDRHSYEQYF.